These 9 T cell receptor beta chains originate from one sample sequenced in a study of CD8+ T cells in alopecia areata. Isolated RNA was reverse transcribed into cDNA used as the sequencing template. Assay: immunoSEQ multiplex PCR; the TCRdb copy retains only in-frame clones and omits some. The sample includes over 120,000 clones, about 51% seen only once; the top ten take over 0.85%. The material sequenced was CD4+ T cells sorted from blood, taken at week 0. These receptors came from a human donor with alopecia areata.

This clone was seen just once. The rearrangement uses TRBV30 and TRBJ2-6, with D unclear. CDR3 length: 14 residues. V was shortened by 3 bases and J by 2 bases, with 8 bases between the two germline ends. Per the germline V gene, CDR1 is GTSNPN and CDR2 is SVGIG (reference sequence). CDR3 bases: TGTGCCTGGAGACGAGAAACTGGGGCCAACGTCCTGACTTTC. It specifies CAWRRETGANVLTF.

V and J are TRBV5-4 and TRBJ2-1; D is unclear. This CDR3 has 15 amino acids. Per the germline V gene, CDR1 is SGHNT and CDR2 is YYREEE (reference sequence). The V and J ends lost 5 bases and 5 bases respectively, with 17 bases between them. The CDR3 DNA follows: TGTGCCAGCAGTTCGACTGCGACCCCCGACAATGAGCAGTTCTTC. Its translation is CASSSTATPDNEQFF.

This chain connects TRBV29-1 to TRBJ2-1; tentative D call: TRBD1 (5 bases). V was trimmed by 8 bases and J by 10 bases, leaving 18 bases between them. Per the germline V gene, CDR1 is SQVTM and CDR2 is ANQGSEA. This CDR3 is built from 12 residues. In DNA form, the CDR3 reads TGCAGCACCGGGCAGGGCCCCCGAGAGCAGTTCTTC. It codes for CSTGQGPREQFF.

This clone turned up a few times. The chain links TRBV9 to TRBJ2-2; 8 positions agree with TRBD1. The CDR3 is 17 amino acids. Germline V gives CDR1 SGDLS, CDR2 YYNGEE. Losses at the gene ends were 3 bases for V and 0 bases for J; bases not matched to a gene: 7. This CDR3 is CASSDAQGGPNTGELFF. The CDR3 nucleotides are TGTGCCAGCAGCGACGCACAGGGGGGACCGAACACCGGGGAGCTGTTTTTT. The variable domain in full, completed from reference TRBV9 and TRBJ2-2, reads DSGVTQTPKHLITATGQRVTLRCSPRSGDLSVYWYQQSLDQGLQFLIQYYNGEERAKGNILERFSAQQFPDLHSELNLSSLELGDSALYFCASSDAQGGPNTGELFFGEGSRLTVL.

This clone was seen a few times. The chain uses TRBV29-1 and TRBJ2-2, with 8 bases identical to TRBD2. The CDR3 contains 12 residues. The germline V gene has CDR1 SQVTM and CDR2 ANQGSEA. V was pared by 6 bases and J by 5 bases, with 2 bases of the junction left unmatched. The CDR3 protein is CSVGRGTGELFF. CDR3 sequence (DNA): TGCAGCGTCGGGAGGGGGACCGGGGAGCTGTTTTTT.

This clone has a handful of counts. The chain has TRBV18 and TRBJ1-2; 7 nucleotides align to TRBD1. CDR1 is KGHSH and CDR2 is LQKENI in the germline V gene. The CDR3 covers 13 residues. V lost 5 bases to trimming and J lost 5 bases; unmatched junction nucleotides: 5. CDR3: CASSAGQLYGYTF. For the CDR3, the DNA is TGTGCCAGCTCAGCGGGACAGCTTTATGGCTACACCTTC.

This clone was counted once. The rearrangement joins TRBV29-1 to TRBJ1-1; 8 bases are shared with TRBD1. Germline CDR1 is SQVTM and CDR2 is ANQGSEA. The V gene end was trimmed by 7 bases and the J gene end by 2 bases; junction bases not matched to a gene: 9. This CDR3 is built from 14 residues. CDR3 nucleotide sequence: TGCAGCGCGTCCCTAGGACAGGGCAACACTGAAGCTTTCTTT. Translation gives CSASLGQGNTEAFF.

The chain is built from TRBV2 and TRBJ2-6; 9 bases match TRBD1. J lost 2 bases, V lost 6 bases, and 8 bases had no gene match. This CDR3 is 17 amino acids long. The V gene's germline CDR1 is SNHLY and CDR2 FYNNEI. The CDR3 protein is CASSQGQGTTGANVLTF. The CDR3 DNA sequence: TGTGCCAGCAGCCAGGGACAGGGAACTACTGGGGCCAACGTCCTGACTTTC.

The V gene is TRBV18, the J gene TRBJ2-1; either TRBD1 or TRBD2 may fit D (5 bases each). Between the trimmed V and J ends, which lost 6 bases and 15 bases, there was a span of 15 bases. Per germline, CDR1 KGHSH and CDR2 LQKENI. The CDR3 loop spans 11 amino acids. Written as DNA, the CDR3 is TGTGCCAGCTCCCCCCGGGACCGCCTGTTCTTC. Amino acid sequence: CASSPRDRLFF.